This TCR beta chain was retrieved from a study of identical twins. TCRdb re-analysed the 5' RACE reads in MiXCR, keeping a single row per CDR3 protein. Among roughly 1.6 million distinct CDR3 sequences listed, roughly a third were seen once. This CDR3 comprises 16 residues. Per germline, CDR1 MDHEN and CDR2 SYDVKM. Deletions cut 2 bases from V and 2 bases from J, with 13 bases between. J is TRBJ2-1 and V is TRBV28, with D perhaps assigned TRBD1 or TRBD2 (5 bases each). The source of this sequence is a newborn girl in good health. Sequencing was done on a sample of cord blood. This CDR3 is CASSLADGAPYNEQFF. CDR3 nucleotides: TGTGCCAGCAGTTTAGCGGACGGGGCCCCCTACAATGAGCAGTTCTTC.